This T cell receptor beta chain was obtained from a study of cytomegalovirus exposure and HLA in healthy donors. At the level of the study: In a later analysis, it was reported that the approximately 120 validation repertoires had been produced on the same platform as the roughly 700 repertoires belonging to the first cohort. Whole-study results and caveats: Most TCRs appeared rarely, but some public TCRs recurred in many donors. Diagnosis of cytomegalovirus status made by the classifier reportedly showed high specificity and sensitivity.

Germline CDR1 reads LGHNA; CDR2 reads YNFKEQ. V was shortened by 3 bases and J by 15 bases, with 21 bases between the two germline ends. CDR3 length: 14 amino acids. TCRdb's table, derived via immunoSEQ multiplex PCR, lists solely in-frame clones and lacks some. This table holds around 260,000 clones, around 91% found once. This clone was detected a few times. Antigen specificity is unknown. This chain joins TRBV4-2 and TRBJ1-3, with D possibly being TRBD1 (6 bases). This clonotype originated in a woman between 25 and 40 years old in good health and CMV-seronegative. The specimen sequenced was PBMCs. The CDR3 is CASSQDPTQGTRYF. CDR3 nucleotide sequence: TGTGCCAGCAGCCAGGATCCTACCCAGGGGACGAGATATTTT.